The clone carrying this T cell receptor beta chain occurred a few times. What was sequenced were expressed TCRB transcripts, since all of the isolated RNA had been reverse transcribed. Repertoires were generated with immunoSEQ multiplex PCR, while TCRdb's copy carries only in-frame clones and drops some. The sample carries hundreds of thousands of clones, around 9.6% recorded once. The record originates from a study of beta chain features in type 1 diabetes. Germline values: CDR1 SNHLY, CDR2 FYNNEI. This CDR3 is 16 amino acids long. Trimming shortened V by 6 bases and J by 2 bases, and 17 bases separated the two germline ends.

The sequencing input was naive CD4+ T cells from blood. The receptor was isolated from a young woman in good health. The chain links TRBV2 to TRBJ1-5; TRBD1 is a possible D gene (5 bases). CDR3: CASRVGTGGRNQPQHF. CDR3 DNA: TGTGCCAGCAGAGTAGGGACTGGCGGTCGCAATCAGCCCCAGCATTTT.